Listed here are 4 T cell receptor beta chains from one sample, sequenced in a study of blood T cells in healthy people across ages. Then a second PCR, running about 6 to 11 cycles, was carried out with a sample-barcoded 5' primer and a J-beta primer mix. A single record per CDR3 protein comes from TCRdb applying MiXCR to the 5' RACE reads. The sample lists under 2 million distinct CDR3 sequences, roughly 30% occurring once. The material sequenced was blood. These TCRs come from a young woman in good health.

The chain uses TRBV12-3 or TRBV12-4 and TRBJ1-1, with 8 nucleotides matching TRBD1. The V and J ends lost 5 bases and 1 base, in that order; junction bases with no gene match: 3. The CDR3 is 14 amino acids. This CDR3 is CASSEQGGNTEAFF. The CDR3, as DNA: TGTGCCAGCAGTGAACAGGGGGGGAACACTGAAGCTTTCTTT.

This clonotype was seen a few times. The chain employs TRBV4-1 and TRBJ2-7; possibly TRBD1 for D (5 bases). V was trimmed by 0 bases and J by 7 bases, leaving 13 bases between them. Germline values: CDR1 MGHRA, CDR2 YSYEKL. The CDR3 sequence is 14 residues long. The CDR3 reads CASSQDQGRVEQYF. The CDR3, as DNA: TGCGCCAGCAGCCAAGATCAGGGCAGGGTTGAGCAGTACTTC.

The CDR3: CASNSDSPSGEKLFF. The CDR3 coding sequence is TGCGCCAGCAATTCGGACAGCCCTTCGGGCGAAAAACTGTTTTTT. The chain links TRBV10-1 to TRBJ1-4, with D possibly TRBD1 on 6 matching bases. Trimming left V 7 bases short and J 8 bases short, with 20 bases between. Germline lookup yields CDR1 WNHNN and CDR2 SYGVQD (reference sequence). The CDR3 consists of 15 residues.

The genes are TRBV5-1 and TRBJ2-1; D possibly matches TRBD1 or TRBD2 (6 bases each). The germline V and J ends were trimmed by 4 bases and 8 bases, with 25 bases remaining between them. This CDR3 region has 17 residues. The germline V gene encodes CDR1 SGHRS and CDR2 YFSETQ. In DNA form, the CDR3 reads TGCGCCAGCAGCATCGGGACACTCGGCAGGGGAGGTGATGAGCAGTTCTTC. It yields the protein CASSIGTLGRGGDEQFF.